The clone carrying this TCR beta chain was recorded many times. This sample was included in a study of CD8 T cells in ankylosing spondylitis. MiXCR, run by TCRdb on the 5' RACE reads, gives a single entry per CDR3 protein. Of around 120,000 distinct CDR3 sequences in the sample, over 7% were seen once. V was shortened by 5 bases and J by 5 bases, with 14 bases between the two germline ends. This CDR3 is built from 14 residues. Germline CDR1 reads SGHRS; CDR2 reads YFSETQ. The sequence came from a male donor with ankylosing spondylitis or in good health (not recorded which). Source material: blood, either unsorted or a sorted T cell fraction (not recorded which). The genes are TRBV5-1 and TRBJ2-1; D call uncertain. CDR3 DNA sequence: TGCGCCAGCAGTTCCTCGGAGTCCCACAATGAGCAGTTCTTC. Translated, it gives CASSSSESHNEQFF. Combining the CDR3 with reference TRBV5-1 and TRBJ2-1 gives the whole variable domain KAGVTQTPRYLIKTRGQQVTLSCSPISGHRSVSWYQQTPGQGLQFLFEYFSETQRNKGNFPGRFSGRQFSNSRSEMNVSTLELGDSALYLCASSSSESHNEQFFGPGTRLTVL.